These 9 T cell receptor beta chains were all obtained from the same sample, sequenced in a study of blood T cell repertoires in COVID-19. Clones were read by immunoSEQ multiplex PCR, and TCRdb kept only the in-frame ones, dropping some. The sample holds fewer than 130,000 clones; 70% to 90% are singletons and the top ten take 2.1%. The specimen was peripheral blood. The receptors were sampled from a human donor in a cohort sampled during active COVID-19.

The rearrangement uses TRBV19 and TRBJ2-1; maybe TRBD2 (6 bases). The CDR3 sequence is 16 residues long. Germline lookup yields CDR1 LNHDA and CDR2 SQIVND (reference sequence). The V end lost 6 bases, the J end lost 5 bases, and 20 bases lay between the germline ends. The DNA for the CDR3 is TGTGCCAGTAGGGATCCGGGGGTGTACACTAACAATGAGCAGTTCTTC. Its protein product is CASRDPGVYTNNEQFF.

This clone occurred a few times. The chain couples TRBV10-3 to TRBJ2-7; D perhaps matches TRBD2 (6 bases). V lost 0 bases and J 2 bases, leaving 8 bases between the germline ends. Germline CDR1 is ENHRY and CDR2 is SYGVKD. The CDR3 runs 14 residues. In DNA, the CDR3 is TGTGCCATCAGTGAGTCGCGGGGACCCTACGAGCAGTACTTC. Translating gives CAISESRGPYEQYF.

CDR3 coding DNA: TGTGCCAGCAGGCCGGGGGGGGCTGGTCAGCCCCAGCATTTT. This codes for CASRPGGAGQPQHF. The rearrangement uses TRBV27 and TRBJ1-5, with D maybe TRBD1 (6 bases). The CDR3 loop spans 14 amino acids. V was pared by 6 bases and J by 6 bases, with 15 bases between. Looked up from germline, CDR1 is MNHEY and CDR2 is SMNVEV (reference sequence).

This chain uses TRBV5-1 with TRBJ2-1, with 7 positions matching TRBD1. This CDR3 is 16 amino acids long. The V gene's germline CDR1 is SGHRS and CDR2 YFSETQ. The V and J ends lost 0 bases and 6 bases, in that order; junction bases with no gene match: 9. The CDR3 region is CASSLGLDRAPNEQFF. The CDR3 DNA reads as TGCGCCAGCAGCTTGGGTCTTGACAGGGCCCCCAATGAGCAGTTCTTC.

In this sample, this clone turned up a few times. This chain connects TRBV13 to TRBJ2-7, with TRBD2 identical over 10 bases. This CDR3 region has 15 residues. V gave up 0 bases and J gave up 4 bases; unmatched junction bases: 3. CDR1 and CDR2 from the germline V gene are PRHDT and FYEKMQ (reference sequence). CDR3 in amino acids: CASSLGLAGTYEQYF. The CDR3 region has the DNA TGTGCCAGCAGCTTAGGACTAGCGGGAACGTACGAGCAGTACTTC.

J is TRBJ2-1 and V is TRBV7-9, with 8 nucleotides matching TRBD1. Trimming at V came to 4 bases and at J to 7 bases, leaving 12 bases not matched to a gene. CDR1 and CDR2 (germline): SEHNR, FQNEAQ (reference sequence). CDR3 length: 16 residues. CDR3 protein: CASSSDPGQVTNEQFF. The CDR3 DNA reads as TGTGCCAGCAGCTCGGATCCGGGACAGGTGACAAATGAGCAGTTCTTC.

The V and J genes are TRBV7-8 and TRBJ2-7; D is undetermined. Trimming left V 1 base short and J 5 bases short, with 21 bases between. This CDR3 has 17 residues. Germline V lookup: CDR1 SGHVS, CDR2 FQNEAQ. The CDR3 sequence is CASSLVILQAQGHEQYF. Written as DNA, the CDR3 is TGTGCCAGCAGCTTAGTAATCTTGCAGGCCCAAGGCCACGAGCAGTACTTC.

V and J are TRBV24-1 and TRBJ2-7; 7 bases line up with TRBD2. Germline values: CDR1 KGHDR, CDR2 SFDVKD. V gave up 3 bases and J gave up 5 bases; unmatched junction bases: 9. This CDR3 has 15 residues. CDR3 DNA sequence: TGTGCCACCAGTGATCCGGGTGGGCGGGAGAACGAGCAGTACTTC. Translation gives CATSDPGGRENEQYF.

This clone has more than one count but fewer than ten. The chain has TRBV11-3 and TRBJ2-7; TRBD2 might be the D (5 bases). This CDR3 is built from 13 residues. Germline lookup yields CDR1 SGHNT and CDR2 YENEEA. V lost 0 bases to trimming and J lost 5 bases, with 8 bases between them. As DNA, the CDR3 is TGTGCCAGCAGCTTAGAGTTCGGGAACGAGCAGTACTTC. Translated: CASSLEFGNEQYF.